One sample yielded the 25 T cell receptor beta chains listed below, sequenced in a study of blood T cell repertoires in COVID-19. The assay was immunoSEQ multiplex PCR, and TCRdb's table has in-frame clones only and misses some. The sample lists roughly 260,000 clones, around four fifths seen once, with around 3.6% in the top ten. Sequencing was done on a sample of peripheral blood. The receptors derive from a woman aged 40 to 49 with active or convalescent COVID-19.

This sequence joins TRBV29-1 and TRBJ2-1; possible D gene TRBD1, 6 bases. Trimming took 4 bases from V and 6 from J, leaving 10 bases between them. The CDR3 consists of 12 residues. The germline CDR1 and CDR2 sequences are SQVTM and ANQGSEA. The CDR3 nucleotides read TGCAGCGTTGCGCAGGGGAGCAATGAGCAGTTCTTC. This translates into CSVAQGSNEQFF.

This clone was seen a single time. The genes are TRBV5-4 and TRBJ1-1, with D perhaps TRBD1 (5 bases). CDR3 length: 16 residues. Germline V gene data show CDR1 as SGHNT and CDR2 as YYREEE (reference sequence). V was clipped by 0 bases and J by 2 bases, with 14 bases between them. This CDR3 is CASSLGYTGDNTEAFF. The CDR3 DNA reads TGTGCCAGCAGCTTGGGCTACACAGGTGATAACACTGAAGCTTTCTTT.

This chain links TRBV5-4 with TRBJ1-3; weak D call: TRBD1 (6 bases). CDR3 size: 15 residues. CDR1 is SGHNT and CDR2 is YYREEE in the germline V gene (reference sequence). V shed 0 bases and J shed 3 bases, with 10 bases lying between them. The CDR3 bases are TGTGCCAGCAGCTTGGCAGGGGCTAATGGAAACACCATATATTTT. Its protein is CASSLAGANGNTIYF.

This clone has more than one count but fewer than ten. The chain combines TRBV6-5 with TRBJ1-5, with TRBD1 identical over 10 bases. Germline V lookup: CDR1 MNHEY, CDR2 SVGAGI. The CDR3 contains 14 residues. Trimming cost V 6 bases and J 5 bases; bases outside gene matches: 4. CDR3: CASRTGGADQPQHF. The CDR3 DNA sequence: TGTGCCAGCAGGACAGGGGGCGCAGATCAGCCCCAGCATTTT.

The chain has TRBV5-4 and TRBJ1-4, with 7 bases fitting TRBD1. This CDR3 is built from 16 residues. J lost 7 bases, V lost 3 bases, and 12 bases had no gene match. CDR1 is SGHNT and CDR2 is YYREEE in the germline V gene (reference sequence). The CDR3 sequence: CASSSKGTVGPEKLFF. The CDR3 region has the DNA TGTGCCAGCAGCTCAAAAGGGACAGTGGGCCCTGAAAAACTGTTTTTT.

The chain uses TRBV7-9 and TRBJ1-2, with a tentative D call TRBD1 (6 bases). CDR3 length equals 15 residues. With 1 base removed from V and 6 bases from J, the gap between germline ends came to 15 bases. Looked up from germline, CDR1 is SEHNR and CDR2 is FQNEAQ (reference sequence). CDR3 sequence: CASSLDYRVGNGYTF. As DNA, the CDR3 is TGTGCCAGCAGCTTAGATTACAGGGTAGGAAATGGCTACACCTTC. The whole variable domain, filled in from reference TRBV7-9 and TRBJ1-2, reads DTGVSQNPRHKITKRGQNVTFRCDPISEHNRLYWYRQTLGQGPEFLTYFQNEAQLEKSRLLSDRFSAERPKGSFSTLEIQRTEQGDSAMYLCASSLDYRVGNGYTFGSGTRLTVV.

The chain employs TRBV2 and TRBJ2-2, with D perhaps matching TRBD1 (6 bases). Trimming removed 5 bases at V and 6 bases at J, with 16 bases between. CDR3 length: 15 residues. The germline CDR1 and CDR2 sequences are SNHLY and FYNNEI. CDR3 sequence: CASSWDTEGSGELFF. The CDR3 bases are TGTGCCAGCAGTTGGGACACCGAGGGGTCCGGGGAGCTGTTTTTT.

This clone was seen repeatedly, ten times or more. This chain's CDR3 is CAISDSNYGYTF. The DNA of the CDR3 is TGTGCCATCAGTGACAGTAACTATGGCTACACCTTC. V usage is TRBV10-3 and J usage is TRBJ1-2, with no clear D. Germline assignment: CDR1 ENHRY and CDR2 SYGVKD. This CDR3 is built from 12 residues. Trimming took 3 bases from V and 1 from J, leaving 3 bases between them.

The J gene is TRBJ2-1, the V gene TRBV9; D call uncertain. The V gene's germline CDR1 is SGDLS and CDR2 YYNGEE. Trimming stripped 0 bases from V and 6 bases from J, with 7 bases between. This CDR3 contains 13 residues. The CDR3: CASSVAGLNEQFF. The CDR3 DNA is TGTGCCAGCAGCGTAGCGGGTCTCAATGAGCAGTTCTTC.

This chain links TRBV10-3 with TRBJ2-5; 7 bases are shared with TRBD2. The CDR3 sequence is 14 residues long. V lost 4 bases, J lost 4 bases, and 6 bases stayed unmatched. Germline lookup yields CDR1 ENHRY and CDR2 SYGVKD. The DNA of the CDR3 is TGTGCCATCAGTGGTCAGCGGGGAAGAGAGACCCAGTACTTC. It yields the protein CAISGQRGRETQYF.

The rearrangement links TRBV28 to TRBJ2-7, with D unresolved. Germline CDR1 is MDHEN and CDR2 is SYDVKM. Trimming cost V 5 bases and J 0 bases, with 11 bases left between them. The CDR3 totals 14 residues. CDR3 region: CASSGSPFSYEQYF. The CDR3 DNA sequence: TGTGCCAGCAGTGGTAGCCCATTCTCCTACGAGCAGTACTTC.

The rearrangement joins TRBV4-1 to TRBJ2-1; 7 nucleotides agree with TRBD1. From germline, CDR1 is MGHRA and CDR2 YSYEKL. The trim removed 2 bases at V and 7 bases at J, leaving 8 bases unmatched. This CDR3 has 15 residues. The CDR3 is CASSQLPGQLNEQFF. CDR3 bases: TGCGCCAGCAGCCAATTACCGGGACAGCTAAATGAGCAGTTCTTC.

The chain couples TRBV5-8 to TRBJ2-7; D gene uncertain. Looked up from germline, CDR1 is SGHTS and CDR2 is YDEGEE. The length of the CDR3 is 9 residues. The V end was cut by 1 base, the J end by 12 bases, with 5 bases between. The CDR3 is CASSLTRYV. For the CDR3, the DNA is TGTGCCAGCAGCTTGACTCGGTACGTC.

In its sample, this clone was seen a few times. The chain is built from TRBV7-2 and TRBJ2-1, with 11 bases fitting TRBD2. Germline V gives CDR1 SGHTA, CDR2 FQGNSA. V dropped 2 bases and J dropped 9; count of bases not matched to a gene: 9. The CDR3 covers 16 residues. In DNA, the CDR3 is TGTGCCAGCAGCTTAAACTCCGGGACTAGCGGTCGTGAGCAGTTCTTC. This translates into CASSLNSGTSGREQFF. Combining the CDR3 with reference TRBV7-2 and TRBJ2-1 gives the whole variable domain GAGVSQSPSNKVTEKGKDVELRCDPISGHTALYWYRQSLGQGLEFLIYFQGNSAPDKSGLPSDRFSAERTGGSVSTLTIQRTQQEDSAVYLCASSLNSGTSGREQFFGPGTRLTVL.

A single count supports this clone. The J gene is TRBJ1-2, the V gene TRBV11-2, with 7 bases identical to TRBD1. The CDR3 is 12 amino acids. J gave up 8 bases and V 3 bases, and 3 bases lay outside the gene matches. Germline V gene sequence: CDR1 SGHAT, CDR2 FQNNGV. The CDR3 is CASSFLGGGYTF. The CDR3 DNA sequence: TGTGCCAGCAGCTTTTTAGGGGGCGGCTACACCTTC. Full variable domain (rest looked up from reference TRBV11-2 and TRBJ1-2): EAGVAQSPRYKIIEKRQSVAFWCNPISGHATLYWYQQILGQGPKLLIQFQNNGVVDDSQLPKDRFSAERLKGVDSTLKIQPAKLEDSAVYLCASSFLGGGYTFGSGTRLTVV.

The chain carries TRBV25-1 and TRBJ2-7; 9 nucleotides agree with TRBD1. CDR1 and CDR2 (germline): MGHDK, SYGVNS. J gave up 3 bases and V 0 bases, and 6 bases lay outside the gene matches. The CDR3 is made up of 16 amino acids. Written as DNA, the CDR3 is TGTGCCAGCAGTGAATATACGGGGACAGGGCGCTACGAGCAGTACTTC. Amino acid sequence: CASSEYTGTGRYEQYF.

J is TRBJ1-1 and V is TRBV7-9; TRBD1 aligns across 8 bases. CDR1 and CDR2 from the germline V gene are SEHNR and FQNEAQ (reference sequence). This CDR3 is 13 amino acids long. The junction had 7 bases not matched to a gene; V was cut back by 6 bases and J by 7 bases. The CDR3 spells CASRPDRGGEAFF. DNA for the CDR3: TGTGCCAGCAGACCTGACAGGGGCGGTGAAGCTTTCTTT. Filled out from reference TRBV7-9 and TRBJ1-1, the complete variable domain reads DTGVSQNPRHKITKRGQNVTFRCDPISEHNRLYWYRQTLGQGPEFLTYFQNEAQLEKSRLLSDRFSAERPKGSFSTLEIQRTEQGDSAMYLCASRPDRGGEAFFGQGTRLTVV.

The V call is TRBV29-1, the J call TRBJ1-3; D remains ambiguous. Per germline, CDR1 SQVTM and CDR2 ANQGSEA. CDR3 size: 15 residues. V was trimmed by 1 base and J by 4 bases, leaving 14 bases between them. The DNA of the CDR3 is TGCAGCGTTGAAGTAACGCCACAGCGGGGAAACACCATATATTTT. Its protein is CSVEVTPQRGNTIYF. The entire variable domain, with the rest obtained from reference TRBV29-1 and TRBJ1-3, is as follows: SAVISQKPSRDICQRGTSLTIQCQVDSQVTMMFWYRQQPGQSLTLIATANQGSEATYESGFVIDKFPISRPNLTFSTLTVSNMSPEDSSIYLCSVEVTPQRGNTIYFGEGSWLTVV.

This clone has a handful of counts. The chain combines TRBV6-1 with TRBJ2-7, with a weak D call TRBD1 (5 bases). CDR1 and CDR2 (germline): MNHNS, SASEGT. This CDR3 is 18 amino acids long. The V end was cut by 1 base, the J end by 0 bases, with 19 bases between. CDR3 sequence reads: CASSEGRDSTPSSYEQYV. CDR3 sequence (DNA): TGTGCCAGCAGTGAAGGACGCGACAGCACCCCTAGCTCCTACGAGCAGTACGTC.

The V and J genes are TRBV28 and TRBJ2-5, with TRBD2 matching 8 bases. Germline CDR1 and CDR2: MDHEN and SYDVKM. V lost 2 bases and J lost 2; bases outside the gene matches: 10. CDR3 length: 17 amino acids. This chain's CDR3 is CASSLRGTRSLQETQYF. The CDR3 DNA is TGTGCCAGCAGTTTACGCGGGACTAGGTCTTTACAAGAGACCCAGTACTTC.

This clone was recorded only once. V gene TRBV29-1 combines with J gene TRBJ1-4, with unresolved D. The CDR3 sequence is 14 residues long. V lost 6 bases to trimming and J lost 0 bases, with 11 bases between them. Per germline, CDR1 SQVTM and CDR2 ANQGSEA. CDR3 protein: CSVTGGTTNEKLFF. CDR3 nucleotides: TGCAGCGTAACGGGAGGGACAACTAATGAAAAACTGTTTTTT.

The J gene is TRBJ2-7, the V gene TRBV27; weak D call: TRBD1 (7 bases). V lost 4 bases and J lost 3, with 13 bases in between. Germline V gives CDR1 MNHEY, CDR2 SMNVEV (reference sequence). The CDR3 runs to 14 residues. CDR3 residues: CASSSSGGGYEQYV. CDR3 bases: TGTGCCAGCAGTTCTTCAGGGGGAGGCTACGAGCAGTACGTC.

The chain combines TRBV10-3 with TRBJ1-1, with D possibly TRBD1 on 5 matching bases. Germline-derived CDR1 and CDR2 are ENHRY and SYGVKD. CDR3 size: 15 residues. V lost 0 bases, J lost 8 bases, and 16 bases lay in between. Here the CDR3 DNA reads TGTGCCATCAGTGAGTCCACCATGGCGGGGGTCGAAGCTTTCTTT. Encoded protein: CAISESTMAGVEAFF.

This clone was observed a handful of times. V gene TRBV19 combines with J gene TRBJ1-5; D unresolved. Germline values: CDR1 LNHDA, CDR2 SQIVND (reference sequence). The CDR3 contains 15 residues. V was pared by 7 bases and J by 0 bases, with 13 bases between. This CDR3 is CASTLGSYSNQPQHF. The CDR3 DNA is TGTGCCAGTACCTTGGGCAGTTATAGCAATCAGCCCCAGCATTTT.

V is TRBV7-2 and J is TRBJ1-6; D unresolved. The ends were cut back, 1 base at V and 4 bases at J, with 8 bases in the middle. The germline V gene encodes CDR1 SGHTA and CDR2 FQGNSA. The CDR3 covers 15 residues. The DNA of the CDR3 is TGTGCCAGCAGCTTAGTCTCGCGGTATAATTCACCCCTCCACTTT. It is translated as CASSLVSRYNSPLHF.